This T cell receptor beta chain was sequenced for a study of T cell responses to AZD1222 COVID-19 vaccine. TCRdb keeps only in-frame clones here, not all; method: immunoSEQ multiplex PCR. The table lists roughly 100,000 clones, roughly 87% of them singletons. Trimming removed 5 bases from V and 0 bases from J; junction bases left unmatched: 0. The CDR3 spans 14 residues. Germline values: CDR1 KGHSH, CDR2 LQKENI. This specimen was peripheral blood, taken on day 0 of AZD1222 vaccination. The TCR sequence derives from an adult in good health. The gene calls are TRBV18 and TRBJ2-3; 9 positions match TRBD1. The CDR3, as DNA: TGTGCCAGCTCAGGACAGGGGAGCACAGATACGCAGTATTTT. It yields the protein CASSGQGSTDTQYF. The complete variable domain, with remaining parts taken from reference TRBV18 and TRBJ2-3, reads NAGVMQNPRHLVRRRGQEARLRCSPMKGHSHVYWYRQLPEEGLKFMVYLQKENIIDESGMPKERFSAEFPKEGPSILRIQQVVRGDSAAYFCASSGQGSTDTQYFGPGTRLTVL.